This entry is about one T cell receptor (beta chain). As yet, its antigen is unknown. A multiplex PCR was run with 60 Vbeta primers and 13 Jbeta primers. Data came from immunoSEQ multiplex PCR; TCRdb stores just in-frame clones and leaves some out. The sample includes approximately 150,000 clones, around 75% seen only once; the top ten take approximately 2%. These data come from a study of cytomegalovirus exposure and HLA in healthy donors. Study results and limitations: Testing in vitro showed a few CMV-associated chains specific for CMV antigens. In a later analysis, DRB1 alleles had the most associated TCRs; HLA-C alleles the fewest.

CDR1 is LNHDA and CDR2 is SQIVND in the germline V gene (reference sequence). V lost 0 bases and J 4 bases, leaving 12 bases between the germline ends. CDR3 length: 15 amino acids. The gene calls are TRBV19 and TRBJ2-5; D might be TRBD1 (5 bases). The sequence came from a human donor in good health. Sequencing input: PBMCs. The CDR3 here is CASSIEAGFVETQYF. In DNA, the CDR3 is TGTGCCAGTAGTATAGAGGCAGGGTTTGTAGAGACCCAGTACTTC. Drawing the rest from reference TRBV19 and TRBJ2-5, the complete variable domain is DGGITQSPKYLFRKEGQNVTLSCEQNLNHDAMYWYRQDPGQGLRLIYYSQIVNDFQKGDIAEGYSVSREKKESFPLTVTSAQKNPTAFYLCASSIEAGFVETQYFGPGTRLLVL.